These 25 T cell receptor beta chains were sequenced from one sample in a study of low-dose radiotherapy and immunotherapy resistance in tumors. This sample's time point: before trial treatment. Primers targeting TRAV and TRBV primed first-strand cDNA, covering alpha and beta chains. The authors ran about 20 PCR cycles to amplify TCRs with a constant-region primer and V-primer adapter. TCRdb redid the calling of the reads with MiXCR, one entry per CDR3 protein. The data contain 85,000 to 95,000 distinct CDR3 sequences, 9.4% of them singletons. The sequencing used PBMCs, collected before treatment. The receptors shown here come from a male donor with prostate cancer.

This clonotype was seen many times. The chain is built from TRBV19 and TRBJ1-5; D is perhaps TRBD1 (5 bases). The V gene's germline CDR1 is LNHDA and CDR2 SQIVND (reference sequence). The CDR3 spans 13 residues. V was trimmed by 7 bases and J by 7 bases, leaving 14 bases between them. CDR3 DNA: TGTGCCAGTACCCCAGGACATGGACAGCCCCAGCATTTT. Its translation is CASTPGHGQPQHF.

This clonotype was recorded many times. The CDR3 region has the DNA TGTGCCAGCTCACCATCATCGAGGACCGGGGAGCTGTTTTTT. This gives the protein CASSPSSRTGELFF. The chain combines TRBV18 with TRBJ2-2; no reliable D call. Trimming pared 2 bases from V and 5 bases from J, leaving 9 bases between. Germline V gene sequence: CDR1 KGHSH, CDR2 LQKENI. The length of the CDR3 is 14 residues.

This clonotype was detected many times. At one end, the junction sequence differs from germline, possibly due to a read error. The CDR3 nucleotides are TGTGCCGTCAGGACAGGGGACTCCTACGAGCAGTACTTC. The encoded protein is CAVRTGDSYEQYF. The rearrangement uses TRBV10-3 and TRBJ2-7; 9 bases fit TRBD1. CDR3 length equals 13 residues. CDR1 is ENHRY, CDR2 SYGVKD, per germline.

This clonotype was seen ten or more times. The genes are TRBV2 and TRBJ2-1, with unresolved D. V lost 1 base and J 0 bases, leaving 7 bases between the germline ends. Germline V gives CDR1 SNHLY, CDR2 FYNNEI. This CDR3 has 15 amino acids. In nucleotides, the CDR3 is TGTGCCAGCAGTGAAGGGCAGCCCTCCTACAATGAGCAGTTCTTC. Protein sequence: CASSEGQPSYNEQFF.

This clonotype was detected ten times or more. The gene calls are TRBV25-1 and TRBJ2-2; 10 bases agree with TRBD2. The J segment lost 6 bases and the V segment lost 6 bases, leaving 1 base of the junction unmatched. The CDR3 loop spans 13 amino acids. Germline CDR1 and CDR2: MGHDK and SYGVNS. CDR3 in amino acids: CASRLAGSGELFF. The CDR3 DNA sequence: TGTGCCAGCAGACTAGCGGGGTCCGGGGAGCTGTTTTTT.

This clonotype was seen many times. The chain links TRBV6-1 to TRBJ2-2, with a possible D match to TRBD1 (5 bases). The V gene's germline CDR1 is MNHNS and CDR2 SASEGT. V was trimmed by 5 bases and J by 4 bases, leaving 14 bases between them. CDR3 length equals 15 residues. Here the CDR3 reads CASSPTGSGTGELFF. CDR3 sequence (DNA): TGTGCCAGCAGTCCCACAGGATCGGGCACCGGGGAGCTGTTTTTT.

This clonotype showed up many times. The chain has TRBV6-6 and TRBJ2-1; no clear D gene. The CDR3 length is 11 residues. Trimming left V 2 bases short and J 7 bases short, with 3 bases between. The germline V gene encodes CDR1 MNHNY and CDR2 SVGAGI (reference sequence). CDR3 sequence (DNA): TGTGCCAGCAGTTACAGGAATGAGCAGTTCTTC. Translation gives CASSYRNEQFF.

This clonotype has at least ten counts. The chain has TRBV7-3 and TRBJ2-3; 9 bases fit TRBD2. With 5 bases clipped from V and 8 bases from J, the junction kept 11 bases outside the gene matches. In germline, CDR1 is SGHTA, CDR2 FQGTGA. This CDR3 region has 15 residues. For the CDR3, the DNA is TGTGCCAGCAGCGCAGGGGTAGCGGGAGTCGGTACGCAGTATTTT. Its protein product is CASSAGVAGVGTQYF.

The sample holds many counts of this clonotype. Here the CDR3 reads CASSQGSPSRDTQYF. CDR3 nucleotides: TGCGCCAGCAGCCAAGGGTCCCCATCGCGGGATACGCAGTATTTT. The chain combines TRBV4-1 with TRBJ2-3; D is undetermined. V was cut by 1 base and J by 6 bases, with 14 bases left in between. From germline, CDR1 is MGHRA and CDR2 YSYEKL. This CDR3 is built from 15 residues.

This clonotype was recorded many times. This chain joins TRBV28 and TRBJ2-1; TRBD2 matches 7 bases. The V segment lost 7 bases and the J segment 2 bases; nucleotides outside the gene matches: 5. This CDR3 comprises 14 residues. Germline CDR1 MDHEN, CDR2 SYDVKM. DNA of the CDR3: TGTGCCAGCACCAGGGACTACACCTACAATGAGCAGTTCTTC. Its translation is CASTRDYTYNEQFF.

At least ten counts were recorded for this clonotype. The gene calls are TRBV7-9 and TRBJ2-2, with D possibly called TRBD1 or TRBD2 (5 bases each). This CDR3 has 15 amino acids. The germline gives CDR1 SEHNR, CDR2 FQNEAQ (reference sequence). V gave up 5 bases and J gave up 3 bases, with 13 bases separating them. CDR3 DNA: TGTGCCAGCAGCATACGGGACGGCGACACCGGGGAGCTGTTTTTT. Translating gives CASSIRDGDTGELFF. The full variable domain, in which reference TRBV7-9 and TRBJ2-2 provide the parts outside the CDR3, is DTGVSQNPRHKITKRGQNVTFRCDPISEHNRLYWYRQTLGQGPEFLTYFQNEAQLEKSRLLSDRFSAERPKGSFSTLEIQRTEQGDSAMYLCASSIRDGDTGELFFGEGSRLTVL.

This clonotype was seen ten or more times. The rearrangement uses TRBV27 and TRBJ1-2, with a weak D call TRBD1 (6 bases). V was clipped by 6 bases and J by 0 bases, with 11 bases between them. The CDR3 covers 14 residues. Germline V gene data show CDR1 as MNHEY and CDR2 as SMNVEV (reference sequence). DNA of the CDR3: TGTGCCAGCAGGGGGGACAAAGCTAACTATGGCTACACCTTC. It translates to CASRGDKANYGYTF.

This clonotype was found many times. Written as DNA, the CDR3 is TGTGCCTGGGGCCCTGTTGACAGGGGGCGCGACGAGCAGTACTTC. Translating it yields CAWGPVDRGRDEQYF. The V gene is TRBV30, the J gene TRBJ2-7; TRBD1 agrees at 10 bases. The CDR3 is 15 amino acids. Germline V lookup: CDR1 GTSNPN, CDR2 SVGIG (reference sequence). The ends lost 5 bases at V and 5 bases at J; junction bases unmatched: 12.

This clonotype was counted many times. V gene TRBV6-2 or TRBV6-3 combines with J gene TRBJ1-1, with 9 bases aligning to TRBD1. The CDR3 is 14 amino acids. The germline gives CDR1 MNHEY, CDR2 SVGEGT. Unmatched junction bases numbered 9, after V lost 6 bases and J lost 7 bases. CDR3 sequence: CASRLDRGSDEAFF. CDR3 DNA sequence: TGTGCCAGCAGATTGGACAGGGGATCGGATGAAGCTTTCTTT.

This clonotype was detected ten times or more. The V gene is TRBV12-3 or TRBV12-4, the J gene TRBJ2-7; TRBD1 aligns across 7 bases. Trimming took 2 bases from V and 2 from J; bases not matched to a gene: 9. The CDR3 spans 16 residues. This CDR3 is CASSLNGQATTYEQYF. The CDR3 nucleotides read TGTGCCAGCAGTTTAAACGGACAGGCAACCACCTACGAGCAGTACTTC.

This sequence joins TRBV28 and TRBJ2-3; tentative D call: TRBD2 (6 bases). V lost 6 bases and J 2 bases, leaving 15 bases between the germline ends. The CDR3 consists of 15 residues. Germline V CDR1 and CDR2: MDHEN, SYDVKM. This chain's CDR3 is CASSDRDWYTDTQYF. The CDR3 DNA reads as TGTGCCAGCAGCGACCGGGACTGGTACACAGATACGCAGTATTTT.

This clonotype was detected ten times or more. V and J are TRBV5-6 and TRBJ2-1, with 9 bases identical to TRBD1. After removal of 3 bases from V and 4 bases from J, the junction contained 5 bases not matched to a gene. Looked up from germline, CDR1 is SGHDT and CDR2 is YYEEEE. The CDR3 contains 15 residues. Here the CDR3 reads CASSSRDRVYNEQFF. CDR3 bases: TGTGCCAGCAGCTCCCGGGACAGGGTTTACAATGAGCAGTTCTTC.

In this sample, this clonotype turned up many times. This chain joins TRBV4-1 and TRBJ2-1; TRBD2 agrees at 11 bases. The ends lost 1 base at V and 10 bases at J; junction bases unmatched: 12. Germline V gene data show CDR1 as MGHRA and CDR2 as YSYEKL. The CDR3 runs to 17 residues. CDR3 residues: CASSQGTSGSSRKEQFF. CDR3 sequence (DNA): TGCGCCAGCAGCCAAGGTACTAGCGGGAGTTCCCGCAAAGAGCAGTTCTTC.

This clonotype has at least ten counts. The rearrangement uses TRBV29-1 and TRBJ2-7; 8 nucleotides match TRBD1. CDR1 and CDR2 (germline): SQVTM, ANQGSEA. This CDR3 has 14 residues. V was pared by 6 bases and J by 3 bases, with 10 bases of the junction left unmatched. The DNA for the CDR3 is TGCAGCGTGGATTCCGGGACAGGAGTCTACGAGCAGTACTTC. Protein sequence: CSVDSGTGVYEQYF.

This clonotype has ten or more counts. The V and J genes are TRBV14 and TRBJ2-7, with D possibly matching TRBD1 (6 bases). The CDR3 runs 15 residues. Germline V lookup: CDR1 SGHDN, CDR2 FVKESK. V lost 4 bases and J lost 0, with 13 bases in between. The CDR3 region has the DNA TGTGCCAGCAGCCGAGAGACAGGCCGCTCCTACGAGCAGTACTTC. It encodes CASSRETGRSYEQYF.

This clonotype occurred many times. CDR3 protein: CASSQSGGAGGFSTYEQYF. In DNA form, the CDR3 reads TGTGCCAGCAGCCAAAGTGGAGGCGCGGGAGGGTTTTCGACCTACGAGCAGTACTTC. J is TRBJ2-7 and V is TRBV7-2; 9 nucleotides line up with TRBD2. The CDR3 totals 19 residues. Trimming took 5 bases from V and 2 from J; bases not matched to a gene: 19. Per the germline V gene, CDR1 is SGHTA and CDR2 is FQGNSA.

Many counts were recorded for this clonotype. The CDR3 bases are TGTGCCAGCGAGTTTTCGGGATCCGGGCAGTACTTC. Its translation is CASEFSGSGQYF. The genes are TRBV6-1 and TRBJ2-7; weak D call: TRBD2 (5 bases). The CDR3 spans 12 residues. The germline CDR1 and CDR2 sequences are MNHNS and SASEGT. Trimming cost V 8 bases and J 9 bases, with 17 bases left between them.

This clonotype was found many times. The chain carries TRBV19 and TRBJ1-1, with D possibly matching TRBD1 (6 bases). The germline V and J ends were trimmed by 6 bases and 0 bases, with 11 bases remaining between them. The germline CDR1 and CDR2 sequences are LNHDA and SQIVND (reference sequence). CDR3 length equals 14 residues. CDR3 residues: CASSQQGMNTEAFF. In DNA form, the CDR3 reads TGTGCCAGTAGCCAACAGGGAATGAACACTGAAGCTTTCTTT.

Ten or more counts support this clonotype. V is TRBV30 and J is TRBJ2-7; D remains ambiguous. Germline-derived CDR1 and CDR2 are GTSNPN and SVGIG (reference sequence). Trimming cost V 3 bases and J 2 bases, with 11 bases left between them. The CDR3 runs to 13 residues. The CDR3 nucleotides are TGTGCCTGGAGAAAACTACCAACCTACGAGCAGTACTTC. Translated, it gives CAWRKLPTYEQYF.

In its sample, this clonotype was seen many times. V gene TRBV5-1 combines with J gene TRBJ2-7; D not certain. CDR1 and CDR2 (germline): SGHRS, YFSETQ. This CDR3 is built from 14 residues. V was trimmed by 1 base and J by 1 base, leaving 9 bases between them. CDR3 DNA: TGCGCCAGCAGCTTGAGTTACGGATCCTACGAGCAGTACTTC. This codes for CASSLSYGSYEQYF.